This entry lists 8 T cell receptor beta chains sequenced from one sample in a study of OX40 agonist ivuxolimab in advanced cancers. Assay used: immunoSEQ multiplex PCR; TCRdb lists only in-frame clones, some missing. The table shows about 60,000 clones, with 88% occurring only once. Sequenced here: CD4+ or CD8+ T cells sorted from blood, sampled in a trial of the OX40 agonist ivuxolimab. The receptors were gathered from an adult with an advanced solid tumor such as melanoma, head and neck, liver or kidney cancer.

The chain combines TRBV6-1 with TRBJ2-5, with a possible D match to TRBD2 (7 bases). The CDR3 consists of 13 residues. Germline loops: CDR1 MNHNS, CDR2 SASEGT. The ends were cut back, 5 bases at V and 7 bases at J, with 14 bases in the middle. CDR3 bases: TGTGCCAGCAGTTTAGGGGGGGTGGGGACCCAGTACTTC. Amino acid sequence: CASSLGGVGTQYF.

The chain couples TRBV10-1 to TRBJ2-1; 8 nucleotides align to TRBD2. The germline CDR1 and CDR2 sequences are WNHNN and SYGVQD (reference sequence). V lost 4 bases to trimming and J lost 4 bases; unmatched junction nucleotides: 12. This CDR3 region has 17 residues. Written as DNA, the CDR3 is TGCGCCAGCAGTGGTTCCCTAGCGGGTGGGCCTTACAATGAGCAGTTCTTC. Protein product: CASSGSLAGGPYNEQFF.

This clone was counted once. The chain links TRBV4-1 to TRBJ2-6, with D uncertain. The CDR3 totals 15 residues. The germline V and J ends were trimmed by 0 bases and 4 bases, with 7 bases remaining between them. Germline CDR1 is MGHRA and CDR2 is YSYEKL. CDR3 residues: CASSQEGSGANVLTF. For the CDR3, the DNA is TGCGCCAGCAGCCAAGAAGGGTCAGGGGCCAACGTCCTGACTTTC.

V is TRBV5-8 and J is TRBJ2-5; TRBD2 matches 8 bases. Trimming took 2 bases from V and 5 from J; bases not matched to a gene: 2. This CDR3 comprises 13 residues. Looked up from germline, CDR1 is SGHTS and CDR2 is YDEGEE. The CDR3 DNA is TGTGCCAGCAGCTTCGGGGGGGAGGAGACCCAGTACTTC. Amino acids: CASSFGGEETQYF.

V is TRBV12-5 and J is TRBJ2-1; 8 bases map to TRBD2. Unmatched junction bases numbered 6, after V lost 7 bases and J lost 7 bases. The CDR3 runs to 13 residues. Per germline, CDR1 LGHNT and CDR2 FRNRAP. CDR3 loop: CASERSGTNEQFF. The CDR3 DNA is TGTGCTAGTGAACGTAGCGGGACGAATGAGCAGTTCTTC.

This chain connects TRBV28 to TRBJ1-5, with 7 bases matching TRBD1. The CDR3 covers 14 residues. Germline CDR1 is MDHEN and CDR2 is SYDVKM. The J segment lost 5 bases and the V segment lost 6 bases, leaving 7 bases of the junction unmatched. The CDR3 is CASSLGTAYQPQHF. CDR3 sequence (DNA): TGTGCCAGCAGCCTAGGGACAGCGTATCAGCCCCAGCATTTT.

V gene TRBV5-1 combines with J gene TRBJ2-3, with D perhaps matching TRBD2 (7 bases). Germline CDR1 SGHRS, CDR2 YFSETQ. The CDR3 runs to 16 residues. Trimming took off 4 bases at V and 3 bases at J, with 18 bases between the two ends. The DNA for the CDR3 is TGCGCCAGCAGCCCGGCCCCAGGGAGGGGGACAGATACGCAGTATTTT. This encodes CASSPAPGRGTDTQYF. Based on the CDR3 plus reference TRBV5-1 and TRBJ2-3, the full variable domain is KAGVTQTPRYLIKTRGQQVTLSCSPISGHRSVSWYQQTPGQGLQFLFEYFSETQRNKGNFPGRFSGRQFSNSRSEMNVSTLELGDSALYLCASSPAPGRGTDTQYFGPGTRLTVL.

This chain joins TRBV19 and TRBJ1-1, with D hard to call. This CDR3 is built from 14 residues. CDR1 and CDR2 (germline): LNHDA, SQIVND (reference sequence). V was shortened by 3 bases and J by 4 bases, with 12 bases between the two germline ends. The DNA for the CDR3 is TGTGCCAGTAGTATCGGACCCCGGACCACTGAAGCTTTCTTT. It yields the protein CASSIGPRTTEAFF.